A single T cell receptor beta chain is shown here with its context. Sequenced by immunoSEQ multiplex PCR; TCRdb stores in-frame clones only, minus some. The sample has roughly 90,000 clones; 85% to 95% are singletons. The CDR3 length is 14 residues. Per the germline V gene, CDR1 is LNHDA and CDR2 is SQIVND (reference sequence). V lost 6 bases and J 0 bases, leaving 11 bases between the germline ends. The entry originates in a study of PD-L1 blockade in urothelial cancer. Turning to the study itself: The researchers analyzed blood 3 weeks (second dose) and 6 weeks after treatment start.

The gene calls are TRBV19 and TRBJ1-2; D gene ambiguous. The specimen was PBMCs, collected around atezolizumab (anti-PD-L1) treatment. The sequence derives from a man aged 55 to 70 with urothelial cancer. The CDR3 region has the DNA TGTGCCAGTAGGGAAGACACATCTAACTATGGCTACACCTTC. This translates into CASREDTSNYGYTF.